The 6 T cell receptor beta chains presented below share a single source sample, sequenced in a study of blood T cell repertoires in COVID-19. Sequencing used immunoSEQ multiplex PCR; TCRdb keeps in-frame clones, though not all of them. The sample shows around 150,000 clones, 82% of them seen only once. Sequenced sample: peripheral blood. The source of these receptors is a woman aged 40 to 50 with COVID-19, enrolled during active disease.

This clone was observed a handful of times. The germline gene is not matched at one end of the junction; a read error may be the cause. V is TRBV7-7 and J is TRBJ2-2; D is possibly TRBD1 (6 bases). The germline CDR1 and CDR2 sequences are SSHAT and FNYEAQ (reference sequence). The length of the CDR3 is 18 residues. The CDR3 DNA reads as TGTGCTAGCAACCCATCTAGACGATCGGGACACTACACCGGGGAGCTGTTTTTT. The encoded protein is CASNPSRRSGHYTGELFF.

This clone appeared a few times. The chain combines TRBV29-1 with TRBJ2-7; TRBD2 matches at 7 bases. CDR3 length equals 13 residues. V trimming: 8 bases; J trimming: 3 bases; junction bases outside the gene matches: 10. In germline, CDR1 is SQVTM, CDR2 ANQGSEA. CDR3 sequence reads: CSILLGGSYEQYF. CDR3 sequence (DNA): TGCAGCATTCTTCTTGGCGGGAGCTACGAGCAGTACTTC.

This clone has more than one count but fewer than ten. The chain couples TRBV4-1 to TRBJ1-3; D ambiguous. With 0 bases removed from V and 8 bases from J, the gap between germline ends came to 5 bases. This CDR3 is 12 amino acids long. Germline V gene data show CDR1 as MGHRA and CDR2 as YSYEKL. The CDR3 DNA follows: TGCGCCAGCAGCCAAGATCGGGACACCATATATTTT. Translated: CASSQDRDTIYF.

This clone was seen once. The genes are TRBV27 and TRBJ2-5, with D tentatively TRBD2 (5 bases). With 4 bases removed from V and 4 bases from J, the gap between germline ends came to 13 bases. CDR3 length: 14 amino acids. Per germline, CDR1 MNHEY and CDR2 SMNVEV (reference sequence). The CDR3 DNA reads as TGTGCCAGCAGTTCACTCGACGGGGTAGAGACCCAGTACTTC. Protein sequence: CASSSLDGVETQYF.

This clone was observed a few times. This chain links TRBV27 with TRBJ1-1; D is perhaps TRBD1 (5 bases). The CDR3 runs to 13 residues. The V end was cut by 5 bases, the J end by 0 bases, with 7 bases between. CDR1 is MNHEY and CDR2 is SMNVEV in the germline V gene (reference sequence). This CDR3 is CASSRQMNTEAFF. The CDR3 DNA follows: TGTGCCAGCAGTAGACAGATGAACACTGAAGCTTTCTTT.

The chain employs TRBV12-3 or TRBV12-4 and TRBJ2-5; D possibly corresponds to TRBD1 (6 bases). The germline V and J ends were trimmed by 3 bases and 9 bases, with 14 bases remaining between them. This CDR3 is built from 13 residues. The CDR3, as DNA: TGTGCCAGCAGTTTGGGGGCGGGTAAACCCCAGTACTTC. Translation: CASSLGAGKPQYF.